This entry lists 14 T cell receptor beta chains sequenced from one sample in a study of cytomegalovirus exposure and HLA in healthy donors. A multiplex PCR was run with 60 Vbeta primers and 13 Jbeta primers. Profiled with immunoSEQ multiplex PCR; TCRdb holds only in-frame clones, not every one. The sample records about 82,000 clones, about 78% being singletons. Sequencing was done on a sample of PBMCs. These receptors were obtained from a man aged 45-60 years in good health and CMV-seronegative.

The chain is built from TRBV4-1 and TRBJ2-7; 8 bases are a match to TRBD1. The CDR3 is 15 residues long. The V gene end was trimmed by 1 base and the J gene end by 6 bases; junction bases not matched to a gene: 8. CDR1 and CDR2 (germline): MGHRA, YSYEKL. The CDR3 here is CASSQGRTGRGEQYF. The CDR3 DNA reads as TGCGCCAGCAGCCAAGGGCGGACAGGGCGAGGCGAGCAGTACTTC.

Comments on this clone: Relative to the germline gene, one junction end is altered; a read error may explain this. CDR3 protein: CASSLSHATNEELFF. CDR3 coding DNA: TGTGCCAGCAGCTTATCTCATGCAACTAATGAAGAACTGTTTTTT. This chain uses TRBV7-6 with TRBJ1-4; D is unresolved. In germline, CDR1 is SGHVS, CDR2 FNYEAQ. The CDR3 runs to 15 residues.

This clone was counted a single time. The chain recombines TRBV7-3 with TRBJ2-6; D gene uncertain. CDR3 length equals 16 residues. Trimming pared 7 bases from V and 3 bases from J, leaving 16 bases between. From germline, CDR1 is SGHTA and CDR2 FQGTGA. The CDR3: CASTTRVVDGANVLTF. CDR3 coding DNA: TGTGCCAGCACCACTCGGGTGGTGGATGGGGCCAACGTCCTGACTTTC. Combining the CDR3 with reference TRBV7-3 and TRBJ2-6 gives the whole variable domain GAGVSQTPSNKVTEKGKYVELRCDPISGHTALYWYRQSLGQGPEFLIYFQGTGAADDSGLPNDRFFAVRPEGSVSTLKIQRTERGDSAVYLCASTTRVVDGANVLTFGAGSRLTVL.

This rearrangement joins TRBV20-1 to TRBJ2-1; 7 positions agree with TRBD2. Germline V gene data show CDR1 as DFQATT and CDR2 as SNEGSKA (reference sequence). The CDR3 runs 11 residues. V trimming: 6 bases; J trimming: 15 bases; junction bases outside the gene matches: 11. CDR3 sequence reads: CSAPLGGFRFF. CDR3 DNA: TGCAGTGCCCCTCTGGGGGGGTTCCGGTTCTTC.

V gene TRBV7-9 combines with J gene TRBJ2-7; TRBD2 agrees at 7 bases. The germline V gene encodes CDR1 SEHNR and CDR2 FQNEAQ (reference sequence). V lost 5 bases and J lost 5; bases outside the gene matches: 9. CDR3 length: 14 amino acids. The CDR3 nucleotides are TGTGCCAGCAGCCGGGGCGGGGGTATCCACGAGCAGTACTTC. Translation gives CASSRGGGIHEQYF.

The rearrangement joins TRBV10-1 to TRBJ1-1, with a tentative D call TRBD1 (5 bases). The CDR3 extends over 13 amino acids. Trimming removed 4 bases from V and 0 bases from J, with 6 bases in between. Germline V CDR1 and CDR2: WNHNN, SYGVQD (reference sequence). CDR3 coding DNA: TGCGCCAGCAGTGGACAGCTGAACACTGAAGCTTTCTTT. Protein: CASSGQLNTEAFF.

The sample holds a few counts of this clone. The chain couples TRBV4-3 to TRBJ1-1; 7 bases align to TRBD1. This CDR3 is built from 15 residues. J gave up 4 bases and V 3 bases, and 8 bases lay outside the gene matches. The V gene's germline CDR1 is LGHNA and CDR2 YSLEER. The CDR3 sequence: CASSQRGRFGTEAFF. The DNA for the CDR3 is TGCGCCAGCAGCCAGAGGGGGCGCTTCGGCACTGAAGCTTTCTTT.

This clone was picked up a small number of times. The chain links TRBV30 to TRBJ1-6; TRBD1 aligns across 9 bases. Trimming removed 2 bases from V and 10 bases from J; junction bases left unmatched: 6. The CDR3 totals 14 residues. Germline V gene data show CDR1 as GTSNPN and CDR2 as SVGIG (reference sequence). For the CDR3, the DNA is TGTGCCTGGAGTTACAGGGGGCAGAAATCACCCCTCCACTTT. Amino acid sequence: CAWSYRGQKSPLHF. Complete variable domain (other parts from reference TRBV30 and TRBJ1-6): SQTIHQWPATLVQPVGSPLSLECTVEGTSNPNLYWYRQAAGRGLQLLFYSVGIGQISSEVPQNLSASRPQDRQFILSSKKLLLSDSGFYLCAWSYRGQKSPLHFGNGTRLTVT.

J is TRBJ2-7 and V is TRBV11-2; TRBD1 matches at 10 bases. V was clipped by 4 bases and J by 5 bases; unmatched bases: 14. In germline, CDR1 is SGHAT, CDR2 FQNNGV. There are 17 residues in the CDR3. CDR3 sequence: CASSSSGWTGGDHEQYF. The DNA for the CDR3 is TGTGCCAGCAGCTCAAGTGGTTGGACAGGGGGGGACCACGAGCAGTACTTC.

The chain recombines TRBV30 with TRBJ1-3; D possibly corresponds to TRBD1 (6 bases). Trimming shortened V by 2 bases and J by 8 bases, and 13 bases separated the two germline ends. Germline V gene sequence: CDR1 GTSNPN, CDR2 SVGIG (reference sequence). This CDR3 contains 13 residues. For the CDR3, the DNA is TGTGCCTGGAGTAAACTGTACAGGGACACCATATATTTT. It is translated as CAWSKLYRDTIYF.

This clone was picked up a small number of times. The chain has TRBV29-1 and TRBJ2-2; 7 bases align to TRBD1. Germline V CDR1 and CDR2: SQVTM, ANQGSEA. V dropped 5 bases and J dropped 4; count of bases not matched to a gene: 7. This CDR3 comprises 14 residues. The DNA for the CDR3 is TGCAGCGTTATGACAGGGTCAGGCACCGGGGAGCTGTTTTTT. Translating gives CSVMTGSGTGELFF.

The rearrangement links TRBV6-6 to TRBJ1-6; possible D gene TRBD1, 6 bases. The CDR3 has 14 amino acids. CDR1 is MNHNY and CDR2 is SVGAGI in the germline V gene (reference sequence). V was shortened by 5 bases and J by 8 bases, with 13 bases between the two germline ends. The CDR3 coding sequence is TGTGCCAGCAGTCTAGGGACAAGTTATTCACCCCTCCACTTT. This gives the protein CASSLGTSYSPLHF.

This chain joins TRBV6-1 and TRBJ2-7; unclear D gene. V lost 6 bases and J 0 bases, leaving 12 bases between the germline ends. The germline gives CDR1 MNHNS, CDR2 SASEGT. This CDR3 spans 14 amino acids. In DNA, the CDR3 is TGTGCCAGCAGGAGAACGGTTAGCTCCTACGAGCAGTACTTC. It is translated as CASRRTVSSYEQYF.

This clone was counted a few times. The CDR3 reads CASSQDLAVSYEQYF. CDR3 nucleotide sequence: TGTGCCAGCAGCCAAGATCTTGCGGTTTCCTACGAGCAGTACTTC. This chain uses TRBV4-2 with TRBJ2-7; D remains ambiguous. V lost 0 bases to trimming and J lost 1 base, with 10 bases between them. The germline V gene has CDR1 LGHNA and CDR2 YNFKEQ. CDR3 length: 15 residues.